This TCR beta chain was identified in a study of blood T cell repertoires in COVID-19. Study-level information: COVID-19 samples from acute and convalescent phases originated in the United States, Italy and Spain. Sample material is recorded as cDNA or gDNA derived from T cells, B-cell-depleted T cells, or PBMCs.

Per germline, CDR1 SGHRS and CDR2 YFSETQ. The V gene lost 2 bases and the J gene lost 1 base, with 10 bases spanning the gap. The CDR3 covers 14 residues. How the authors handled the data: Using reference gene primer amplification, nucleated cell counts were estimated. Only in-frame clones appear in the TCRdb table, and some are missing; sequencing was by immunoSEQ multiplex PCR. D and trimming come from the DNA, and the V and J calls and clone size come from that table. Among a few hundred thousand clones listed, roughly 82% were seen once. The chain carries TRBV5-1 and TRBJ2-7, with D maybe TRBD2 (6 bases). The sequenced sample was peripheral blood. This receptor was obtained from a human donor in a cohort sampled during active COVID-19. As DNA, the CDR3 is TGCGCCAGCAGCTTTCTAGCGACTTCCTACGAGCAGTACTTC. Residues: CASSFLATSYEQYF.